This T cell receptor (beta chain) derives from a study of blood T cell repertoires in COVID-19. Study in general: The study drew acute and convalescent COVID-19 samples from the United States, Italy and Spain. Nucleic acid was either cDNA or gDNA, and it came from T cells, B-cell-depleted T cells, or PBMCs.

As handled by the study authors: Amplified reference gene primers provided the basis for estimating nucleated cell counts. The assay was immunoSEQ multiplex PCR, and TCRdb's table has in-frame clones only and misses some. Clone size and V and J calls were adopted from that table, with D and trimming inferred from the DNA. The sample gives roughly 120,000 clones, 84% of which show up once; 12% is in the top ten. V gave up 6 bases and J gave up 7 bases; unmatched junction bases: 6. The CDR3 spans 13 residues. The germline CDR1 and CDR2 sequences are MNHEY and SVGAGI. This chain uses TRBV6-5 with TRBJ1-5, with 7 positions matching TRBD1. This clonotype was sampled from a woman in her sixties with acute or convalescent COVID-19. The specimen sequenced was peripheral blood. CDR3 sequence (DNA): TGTGCCAGCAGCGGGACAGCATCCCAGCCCCAGCATTTT. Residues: CASSGTASQPQHF.